A single T cell receptor (beta chain) is shown here with its context. Its antigen is still unknown. The data derive from a study of beta chain features in type 1 diabetes. Study-level results: For Type 1 diabetes patients, all four CD4+ subsets carried TCRB CDR3s that were moderately but significantly shorter. A possible short-template PCR bias applies equally to patients and controls.

A single heparinised blood sample, averaging approximately 116 mL, was obtained per donor. Sorting with CD45RO/CCR7/CD25/CD127/CD95/CD27 yielded naive, central memory, regulatory and stem-like memory CD4+ cells. Reverse transcribing all isolated RNA meant expressed TCRB transcripts were sequenced. Clones were sequenced by immunoSEQ multiplex PCR, and TCRdb holds only the in-frame ones, with some missing. The sample lists over 150,000 clones, about 9.3% seen once, with more than 0.4% in the top ten. The source material was central memory CD4+ T cells from blood. The TCR comes from a man under 40 with type 1 diabetes.

CDR3: CASSLERLYEQYF. The CDR3 nucleotides read TGTGCCAGCAGCTTAGAAAGACTATACGAGCAGTACTTC. The V gene is TRBV7-2, the J gene TRBJ2-7, with D possibly TRBD2 on 5 matching bases. This CDR3 contains 13 residues. Germline V lookup: CDR1 SGHTA, CDR2 FQGNSA. Trimming took 1 base from V and 4 from J, leaving 8 bases between them.